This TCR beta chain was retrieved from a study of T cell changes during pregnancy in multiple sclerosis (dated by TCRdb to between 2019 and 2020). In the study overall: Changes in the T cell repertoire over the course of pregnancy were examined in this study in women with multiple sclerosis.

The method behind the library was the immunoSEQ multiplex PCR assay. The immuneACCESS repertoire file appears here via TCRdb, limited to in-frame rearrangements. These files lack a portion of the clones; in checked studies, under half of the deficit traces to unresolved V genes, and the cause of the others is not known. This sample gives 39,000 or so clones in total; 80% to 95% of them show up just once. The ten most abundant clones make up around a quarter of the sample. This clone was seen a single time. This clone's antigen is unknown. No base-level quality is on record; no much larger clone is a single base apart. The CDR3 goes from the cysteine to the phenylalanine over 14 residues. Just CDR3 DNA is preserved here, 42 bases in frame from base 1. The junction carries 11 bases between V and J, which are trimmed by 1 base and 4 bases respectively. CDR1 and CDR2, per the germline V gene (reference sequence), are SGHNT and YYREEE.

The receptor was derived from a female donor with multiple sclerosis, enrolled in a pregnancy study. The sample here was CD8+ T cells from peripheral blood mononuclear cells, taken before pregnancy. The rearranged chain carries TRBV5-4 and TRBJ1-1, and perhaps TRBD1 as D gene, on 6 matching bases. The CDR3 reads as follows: CASSLRGGGTEAFF. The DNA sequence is TGTGCCAGCAGCTTGAGAGGGGGTGGCACTGAAGCTTTCTTT. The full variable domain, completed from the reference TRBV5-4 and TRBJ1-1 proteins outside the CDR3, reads ETGVTQSPTHLIKTRGQQVTLRCSSQSGHNTVSWYQQALGQGPQFIFQYYREEENGRGNFPPRFSGLQFPNYSSELNVNALELDDSALYLCASSLRGGGTEAFFGQGTRLTVV.